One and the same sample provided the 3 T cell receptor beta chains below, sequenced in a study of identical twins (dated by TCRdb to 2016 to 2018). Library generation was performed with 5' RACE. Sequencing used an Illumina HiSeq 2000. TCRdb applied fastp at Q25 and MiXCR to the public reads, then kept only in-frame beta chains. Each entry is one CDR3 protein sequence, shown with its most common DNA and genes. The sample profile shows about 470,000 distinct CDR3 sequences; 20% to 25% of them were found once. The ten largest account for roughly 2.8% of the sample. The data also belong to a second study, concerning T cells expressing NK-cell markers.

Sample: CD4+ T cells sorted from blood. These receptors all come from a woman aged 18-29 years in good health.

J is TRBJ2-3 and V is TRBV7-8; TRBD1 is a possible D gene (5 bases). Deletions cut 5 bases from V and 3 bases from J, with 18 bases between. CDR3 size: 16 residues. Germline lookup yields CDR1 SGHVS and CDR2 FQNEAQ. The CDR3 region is CASSNPMGLGTDTQYF. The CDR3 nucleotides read TGTGCCAGCAGCAACCCTATGGGGCTGGGAACAGATACGCAGTATTTT.

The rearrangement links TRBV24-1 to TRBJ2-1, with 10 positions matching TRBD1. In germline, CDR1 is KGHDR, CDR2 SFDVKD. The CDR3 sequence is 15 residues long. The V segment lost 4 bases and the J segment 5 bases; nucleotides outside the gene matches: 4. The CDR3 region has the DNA TGTGCCACCAGTGACCCGGGACAGGGGAACAATGAGCAGTTCTTC. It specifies CATSDPGQGNNEQFF.

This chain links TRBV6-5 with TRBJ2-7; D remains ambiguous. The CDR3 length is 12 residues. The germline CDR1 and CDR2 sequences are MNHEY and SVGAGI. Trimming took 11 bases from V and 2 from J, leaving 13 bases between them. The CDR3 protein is CAVQVGPYEQYF. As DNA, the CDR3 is TGTGCCGTTCAGGTAGGGCCCTACGAGCAGTACTTC.